A single sample is the source of the 18 T cell receptor beta chains below, sequenced in a study of control samples from healthy donors and cancer patients. Generated by immunoSEQ multiplex PCR, the TCRdb table keeps only in-frame clones and is missing some. The sample contains approximately 44,000 clones, 70% of which appear only once. The source material was formalin-fixed, paraffin-embedded tissue. The receptor set was obtained from a male donor with melanoma.

This clone was observed once. V usage is TRBV5-1 and J usage is TRBJ2-1, with 8 positions matching TRBD2. Germline lookup yields CDR1 SGHRS and CDR2 YFSETQ. V shed 0 bases, J shed 6 bases, and the junction held 5 bases outside the gene matches. CDR3 length equals 15 residues. The CDR3 is CASSLELAAINEQFF. The CDR3 DNA follows: TGCGCCAGCAGCTTGGAACTAGCGGCCATCAATGAGCAGTTCTTC.

Many counts were recorded for this clone. Other DNA sequences within the sample encode an identical CDR3. V is TRBV14 and J is TRBJ2-7; D remains ambiguous. The CDR3 is 14 residues long. V shed 3 bases and J shed 3 bases, with 12 bases lying between them. CDR1 is SGHDN and CDR2 is FVKESK in the germline V gene. CDR3 protein: CASSHIRRNYEQYF. CDR3 sequence (DNA): TGTGCCAGCAGCCATATAAGGCGGAACTACGAGCAGTACTTC.

The genes are TRBV28 and TRBJ2-7; 10 bases are a match to TRBD1. CDR3 length: 14 amino acids. J lost 4 bases, V lost 6 bases, and 6 bases had no gene match. Germline V gene data show CDR1 as MDHEN and CDR2 as SYDVKM. For the CDR3, the DNA is TGTGCCAGCAGGAGGACAGGGGGAAGGTACGAGCAGTACTTC. Its protein is CASRRTGGRYEQYF.

The chain has TRBV18 and TRBJ2-2; 8 bases agree with TRBD1. The CDR3 sequence is 15 residues long. Trimming at V came to 5 bases and at J to 2 bases, leaving 4 bases not matched to a gene. Per germline, CDR1 KGHSH and CDR2 LQKENI. The CDR3: CASSDGTGNTGELFF. The DNA for the CDR3 is TGTGCCAGCTCAGACGGGACAGGCAACACCGGGGAGCTGTTTTTT. Combining the CDR3 with reference TRBV18 and TRBJ2-2 gives the whole variable domain NAGVMQNPRHLVRRRGQEARLRCSPMKGHSHVYWYRQLPEEGLKFMVYLQKENIIDESGMPKERFSAEFPKEGPSILRIQQVVRGDSAAYFCASSDGTGNTGELFFGEGSRLTVL.

A remark on this clone: A single base separates this from a much larger clone, so it may be a read error. The rearrangement uses TRBV29-1 and TRBJ2-1; D uncertain. Per germline, CDR1 SQVTM and CDR2 ANQGSEA. There are 11 residues in the CDR3. The V end was cut by 8 bases, the J end by 8 bases, with 13 bases between. The CDR3, as DNA: TGCAGCATTGCCGGGTGGGATGAGCAGTTCTTC. It is translated as CSIAGWDEQFF.

This clone appeared a single time. This rearrangement joins TRBV28 to TRBJ1-2; unclear D gene. The CDR3 has 11 amino acids. The germline V gene encodes CDR1 MDHEN and CDR2 SYDVKM. Trimming removed 6 bases at V and 8 bases at J, with 10 bases between. CDR3 residues: CASRAYEGYTF. CDR3 coding DNA: TGTGCCAGCAGAGCTTATGAAGGCTACACCTTC.

This clone came up a few times. CDR3 DNA sequence: TGTGCCAGCTCACCAAACTCCAATGAAAAACTGTTTTTT. Translated, it gives CASSPNSNEKLFF. V is TRBV18 and J is TRBJ1-4, with no clear D. Germline V lookup: CDR1 KGHSH, CDR2 LQKENI. Between the trimmed V and J ends, which lost 2 bases and 5 bases, there was a span of 6 bases. The CDR3 has 13 amino acids.

This clone showed up just once. The chain joins TRBV7-9 to TRBJ2-3; D perhaps matches TRBD2 (5 bases). V was clipped by 5 bases and J by 9 bases, with 12 bases between them. Germline CDR1 is SEHNR and CDR2 is FQNEAQ (reference sequence). There are 12 residues in the CDR3. The CDR3 reads CASSISRETQYF. The CDR3 DNA follows: TGTGCCAGCAGCATAAGTAGGGAGACGCAGTATTTT.

The rearrangement uses TRBV7-6 and TRBJ2-7, with 7 bases matching TRBD2. Germline V CDR1 and CDR2: SGHVS, FNYEAQ. V gave up 5 bases and J gave up 0 bases; unmatched junction bases: 4. This CDR3 contains 14 residues. The CDR3: CASSTSGISYEQYF. The CDR3 region has the DNA TGTGCCAGCAGCACGAGCGGGATCTCCTACGAGCAGTACTTC.

This clone was observed a few times. At the DNA level, this CDR3 is encoded by other sequences in the same sample as well. The V and J genes are TRBV19 and TRBJ1-1; possible D gene TRBD1, 6 bases. Germline lookup yields CDR1 LNHDA and CDR2 SQIVND (reference sequence). The V end was cut by 6 bases, the J end by 4 bases, with 15 bases between. The CDR3 covers 14 residues. The CDR3 DNA is TGTGCCAGTAGCTGGGGGCGCGGAGGCACTGAAGCTTTCTTT. Residues: CASSWGRGGTEAFF.

Comment on this clone: A read error may produce the germline difference seen at one junction end. V gene TRBV28 combines with J gene TRBJ2-7; D may match TRBD1 or TRBD2 (7 bases each). The CDR3 extends over 10 amino acids. The germline CDR1 and CDR2 sequences are MDHEN and SYDVKM. This chain's CDR3 is CASGSGTAHF. DNA for the CDR3: TGTGCCAGCGGAAGCGGGACAGCTCACTTC. Based on the CDR3 plus reference TRBV28 and TRBJ2-7, the full variable domain is DVKVTQSSRYLVKRTGEKVFLECVQDMDHENMFWYRQDPGLGLRLIYFSYDVKMKEKGDIPEGYSVSREKKERFSLILESASTNQTSMYLCASGSGTAHFGPGTRLTVT.

The chain carries TRBV1 and TRBJ2-3; TRBD2 is the table's D call and was not checked against the DNA. TRBV1 is a pseudogene. The CDR3 is 17 residues long. The CDR3 protein is CTSSQDGPAGRSDTQYF. As DNA, the CDR3 is TGCACCAGCAGCCAAGATGGCCCAGCGGGGAGATCAGATACGCAGTATTTT.

V gene TRBV2 combines with J gene TRBJ1-2; D is undetermined. The germline CDR1 and CDR2 sequences are SNHLY and FYNNEI. CDR3 length: 12 residues. The V end lost 11 bases, the J end lost 9 bases, and 19 bases lay between the germline ends. For the CDR3, the DNA is TGTGCCGGCCGGGCGGGCTCCATGAGCTACACCTTC. Amino acid sequence: CAGRAGSMSYTF.

The genes are TRBV9 and TRBJ2-7; 7 bases are shared with TRBD1. V was pared by 0 bases and J by 5 bases, with 5 bases of the junction left unmatched. From germline, CDR1 is SGDLS and CDR2 YYNGEE. The CDR3 contains 14 residues. CDR3 sequence (DNA): TGTGCCAGCAGCGTAGCACAGGGGACCAACGAGCAGTACTTC. Its protein product is CASSVAQGTNEQYF. The whole variable domain, remainder taken from reference TRBV9 and TRBJ2-7, is DSGVTQTPKHLITATGQRVTLRCSPRSGDLSVYWYQQSLDQGLQFLIQYYNGEERAKGNILERFSAQQFPDLHSELNLSSLELGDSALYFCASSVAQGTNEQYFGPGTRLTVT.

This chain connects TRBV12-5 to TRBJ2-1, with D unclear. The CDR3 is 12 residues long. V lost 8 bases and J lost 6, with 11 bases in between. The germline CDR1 and CDR2 sequences are LGHNT and FRNRAP. As DNA, the CDR3 is TGTGCTAGTAAGAGAGACGTCAATGAGCAGTTCTTC. It encodes CASKRDVNEQFF.

This clone was seen only a few times. CDR3 region: CATAGQMNTEAFF. The CDR3 bases are TGTGCCACCGCGGGACAGATGAACACTGAAGCTTTCTTT. The chain recombines TRBV2 with TRBJ1-1, with TRBD1 identical over 7 bases. Germline-derived CDR1 and CDR2 are SNHLY and FYNNEI. The CDR3 is 13 amino acids. After removal of 10 bases from V and 0 bases from J, the junction contained 5 bases not matched to a gene.

In the case of this clone: A far larger clone lies a single base away; this is likely a read error. The chain combines TRBV6-5 with TRBJ1-1; D is ambiguous. The germline V gene encodes CDR1 MNHEY and CDR2 SVGAGI. The CDR3 runs to 13 residues. The germline V and J ends were trimmed by 6 bases and 4 bases, with 12 bases remaining between them. This CDR3 reads CASSGDVSTEAFF. In nucleotides, the CDR3 is TGTGCCAGCAGCGGGGATGTGTCCACTGAAGCTTTCTTT.

The CDR3 bases are TGTGCCAGCAGGACCTGGACTAGCGGGGCCAATGAGCAGTTCTTC. Amino acids: CASRTWTSGANEQFF. The chain is built from TRBV6-6 and TRBJ2-1, with 12 bases lining up with TRBD2. The CDR3 covers 15 residues. The trim removed 6 bases at V and 6 bases at J, leaving 6 bases unmatched. Germline lookup yields CDR1 MNHNY and CDR2 SVGAGI (reference sequence).